A single sample gave rise to the 16 T cell receptor beta chains below, sequenced in a study of T cells in Graves' hyperthyroidism and ophthalmopathy. The CDR3 regions of TCR beta were amplified from RNA transcripts. The TCR CDR3 was amplified in a first-round RT-PCR using the HTBI primer set. MiXCR, applied by TCRdb to the multiplex PCR reads, yields one record per CDR3 protein. The profile shows fewer than 750,000 distinct CDR3 sequences, around 13% of them singletons. What was sequenced was blood. The receptor set was obtained from a woman aged 45-60 years with Graves' ophthalmopathy.

This clonotype was seen only a few times. The chain carries TRBV5-1 and TRBJ2-1; 10 bases fit TRBD2. J was trimmed by 5 bases and V by 2 bases; bases with no gene match: 10. CDR1 is SGHRS, CDR2 YFSETQ, per germline. The CDR3 loop spans 17 amino acids. The CDR3 sequence: CASSFQTPGLANNEQFF. For the CDR3, the DNA is TGCGCCAGCAGCTTCCAAACGCCGGGACTAGCGAACAATGAGCAGTTCTTC.

This clonotype was seen a handful of times. The J gene is TRBJ2-1, the V gene TRBV4-3, with 7 bases identical to TRBD2. V lost 0 bases and J lost 4; bases outside the gene matches: 3. Germline assignment: CDR1 LGHNA and CDR2 YSLEER. The length of the CDR3 is 15 residues. The CDR3 nucleotides are TGCGCCAGCAGCCAAGAACAGCGGGGATACAATGAGCAGTTCTTC. Translation: CASSQEQRGYNEQFF.

Only a few counts were recorded for this clonotype. The chain uses TRBV15 and TRBJ1-1; 9 bases agree with TRBD1. CDR3 length: 17 amino acids. Germline V lookup: CDR1 LNHNV, CDR2 YYDKDF (reference sequence). With 0 bases clipped from V and 4 bases from J, the junction kept 9 bases outside the gene matches. CDR3 in DNA: TGTGCCACCAGCAGAGATAGCACAGGGGGCTTTGGCACTGAAGCTTTCTTT. Its translation is CATSRDSTGGFGTEAFF.

The rearrangement links TRBV7-9 to TRBJ2-2, with unresolved D. The germline V gene has CDR1 SEHNR and CDR2 FQNEAQ (reference sequence). The germline V and J ends were trimmed by 1 base and 1 base, with 7 bases remaining between them. CDR3 length: 15 amino acids. The CDR3 DNA follows: TGTGCCAGCAGCTTAGTTCTGGGGAACACCGGGGAGCTGTTTTTT. Its translation: CASSLVLGNTGELFF.

This clonotype was counted only a few times. V is TRBV30 and J is TRBJ2-3; no clear D gene. The CDR3 covers 13 residues. Trimming pared 4 bases from V and 0 bases from J, leaving 8 bases between. Germline lookup yields CDR1 GTSNPN and CDR2 SVGIG (reference sequence). The CDR3 DNA reads TGTGCCTGGACTACCTCTAGCACAGATACGCAGTATTTT. It encodes CAWTTSSTDTQYF. The full variable domain, its missing parts supplied by reference TRBV30 and TRBJ2-3, is SQTIHQWPATLVQPVGSPLSLECTVEGTSNPNLYWYRQAAGRGLQLLFYSVGIGQISSEVPQNLSASRPQDRQFILSSKKLLLSDSGFYLCAWTTSSTDTQYFGPGTRLTVL.

This clonotype has only a few counts. This sequence joins TRBV19 and TRBJ1-1; TRBD1 might be the D (6 bases). V lost 6 bases and J 0 bases, leaving 11 bases between the germline ends. From germline, CDR1 is LNHDA and CDR2 SQIVND (reference sequence). The CDR3 has 14 residues. CDR3 DNA sequence: TGTGCCAGTAGGGGTGGGGGCGTGAACACTGAAGCTTTCTTT. It is translated as CASRGGGVNTEAFF.

The chain carries TRBV4-1 and TRBJ2-5; D might be TRBD2 (5 bases). CDR1 is MGHRA, CDR2 YSYEKL, per germline. The CDR3 totals 16 residues. The ends were cut back, 4 bases at V and 2 bases at J, with 17 bases in the middle. In DNA form, the CDR3 reads TGCGCCAGCAGCCCCGGACTTGTGATAGGGCAAGAGACCCAGTACTTC. As protein: CASSPGLVIGQETQYF.

As concerns this clonotype: At one end the junction does not follow the germline gene, possibly because of a read error. J is TRBJ2-3 and V is TRBV15; TRBD2 aligns across 8 bases. The germline V gene has CDR1 LNHNV and CDR2 YYDKDF (reference sequence). The CDR3 runs 17 residues. The CDR3 DNA is TGTGCCGCCAGCACTAGGACTAGCTCTGGAGGCCCAGATACGCAGTATTTT. It specifies CAASTRTSSGGPDTQYF.

Ten or more counts support this clonotype. V usage is TRBV2 and J usage is TRBJ2-7; unclear D gene. The CDR3 loop spans 13 amino acids. The germline V gene encodes CDR1 SNHLY and CDR2 FYNNEI. The germline V and J ends were trimmed by 3 bases and 4 bases, with 10 bases remaining between them. The CDR3 loop reads CASSEVAGYEQYF. In nucleotides, the CDR3 is TGTGCCAGCAGTGAGGTGGCAGGTTACGAGCAGTACTTC.

This clonotype appeared many times. V gene TRBV20-1 combines with J gene TRBJ2-1; TRBD2 matches 8 bases. J gave up 4 bases and V 7 bases, and 12 bases lay outside the gene matches. CDR3 length: 15 residues. CDR1 and CDR2 from the germline V gene are DFQATT and SNEGSKA (reference sequence). CDR3 nucleotides: TGCAGTGTAAGCGGGAGCGGAGGGACGTACAATGAGCAGTTCTTC. Translation: CSVSGSGGTYNEQFF.

This clonotype was seen ten or more times. The rearrangement joins TRBV9 to TRBJ1-2; possible D gene TRBD1, 5 bases. Germline assignment: CDR1 SGDLS and CDR2 YYNGEE. CDR3 length: 14 residues. V was clipped by 3 bases and J by 4 bases, with 13 bases between them. The CDR3 reads CASSADSGGYGYTF. DNA of the CDR3: TGTGCCAGCAGCGCAGACAGTGGCGGCTATGGCTACACCTTC.

The table lists this clonotype with many counts. The CDR3 bases are TGTGCCTGGAGTGTTCGGGCAGCAAAGAGCTATGGCTACACCTTC. It specifies CAWSVRAAKSYGYTF. The rearrangement links TRBV30 to TRBJ1-2; D remains unclear. Germline CDR1 GTSNPN, CDR2 SVGIG (reference sequence). The CDR3 length is 15 residues. Trimming took 0 bases from V and 4 from J, leaving 15 bases between them.

This clonotype was seen at least ten times. The chain employs TRBV19 and TRBJ2-5; 8 bases fit TRBD1. CDR3 length: 15 amino acids. Germline V gene sequence: CDR1 LNHDA, CDR2 SQIVND (reference sequence). Trimming at V came to 3 bases and at J to 2 bases, leaving 5 bases not matched to a gene. The CDR3 sequence: CASSITGTGQETQYF. In DNA form, the CDR3 reads TGTGCCAGTAGTATTACGGGGACAGGACAAGAGACCCAGTACTTC.

This clonotype came up many times. The rearrangement joins TRBV20-1 to TRBJ2-7; possibly TRBD1 or TRBD2 for D (5 bases each). The germline V gene encodes CDR1 DFQATT and CDR2 SNEGSKA (reference sequence). Between the trimmed V and J ends, which lost 5 bases and 6 bases, there was a span of 17 bases. CDR3 length: 13 residues. The CDR3 DNA follows: TGCAGTGCTCACCGGGACGGATTGTTCGAGCAGTACTTC. Its translation is CSAHRDGLFEQYF.

This clonotype has ten or more counts. The chain recombines TRBV11-3 with TRBJ2-5; 7 bases fit TRBD1. Germline V gene data show CDR1 as SGHNT and CDR2 as YENEEA. Losses at the gene ends were 5 bases for V and 1 base for J; bases not matched to a gene: 7. This CDR3 is 15 amino acids long. CDR3 DNA sequence: TGTGCCAGCAGCCCCAGGGACAGTCCCCAAGAGACCCAGTACTTC. Translated, it gives CASSPRDSPQETQYF. Full variable domain (remainder filled in from reference TRBV11-3 and TRBJ2-5): EAGVVQSPRYKIIEKKQPVAFWCNPISGHNTLYWYLQNLGQGPELLIRYENEEAVDDSQLPKDRFSAERLKGVDSTLKIQPAELGDSAVYLCASSPRDSPQETQYFGPGTRLLVL.

This clonotype was recorded at least ten times. The chain has TRBV5-5 and TRBJ2-1, with TRBD2 matching over 7 bases. This CDR3 comprises 13 residues. V lost 0 bases, J lost 15 bases, and 9 bases stayed unmatched. Germline loops: CDR1 SGHKS, CDR2 YYEKEE (reference sequence). CDR3 nucleotides: TGTGCCAGCAGCTTGGGGTCCGGGACTACCCCGTTCTTC. This codes for CASSLGSGTTPFF.